Following are 28 T cell receptor beta chains from one sample sequenced in a study of spatial heterogeneity in lung cancer. TCRdb reprocessed the 5' RACE reads with MiXCR, giving one entry per CDR3 protein. This sample has approximately 47,000 distinct CDR3 sequences, with 7.5% to 8% found just once. Time point described: sample taken at primary tumor resection. Unsorted whole RNA samples from tumor, nontumor lung or frozen PBMC were sequenced. Material: PBMCs, obtained at surgery. The receptors derive from a female donor with early-stage non-small cell lung cancer.

This clonotype appeared a few times. The chain combines TRBV3-1 with TRBJ2-2; D possibly matches TRBD1 or TRBD2 (5 bases each). V lost 2 bases to trimming and J lost 3 bases, with 10 bases between them. Germline CDR1 reads LGHDT; CDR2 reads YNNKEL (reference sequence). This CDR3 is 15 amino acids long. CDR3 sequence: CASSQSPGHTGELFF. CDR3 nucleotides: TGTGCCAGCAGCCAAAGTCCGGGGCACACCGGGGAGCTGTTTTTT. The full variable domain, in which reference TRBV3-1 and TRBJ2-2 provide the parts outside the CDR3, is DTAVSQTPKYLVTQMGNDKSIKCEQNLGHDTMYWYKQDSKKFLKIMFSYNNKELIINETVPNRFSPKSPDKAHLNLHINSLELGDSAVYFCASSQSPGHTGELFFGEGSRLTVL.

The V and J genes are TRBV6-5 and TRBJ1-2; a possible D gene is TRBD1 (5 bases). The CDR3 contains 14 residues. With 6 bases removed from V and 5 bases from J, the gap between germline ends came to 16 bases. The germline V gene has CDR1 MNHEY and CDR2 SVGAGI. CDR3 protein: CASRSSGTKYGYTF. As DNA, the CDR3 is TGTGCCAGCAGATCATCCGGGACGAAGTATGGCTACACCTTC.

This clonotype was detected a few times. Germline is not matched at one junction end, which may reflect a read error. The rearrangement uses TRBV4-1 and TRBJ2-2, with TRBD2 as a possible D gene (7 bases). The germline V gene has CDR1 MGHRA and CDR2 YSYEKL. The CDR3 spans 18 residues. DNA of the CDR3: TGTGCCAGCAGCCAAGATTCCCTAGGGGGGGCGCGGACCGGGGAGCTGTTTTTT. This codes for CASSQDSLGGARTGELFF.

This clonotype was seen ten or more times. The chain links TRBV6-5 to TRBJ2-6; weak D call: TRBD1 (6 bases). Per the germline V gene, CDR1 is MNHEY and CDR2 is SVGAGI. Trimming left V 8 bases short and J 1 base short, with 18 bases between. CDR3 size: 17 residues. The CDR3: CASSLGAVVSGANVLTF. The CDR3 region has the DNA TGTGCCAGCTCGCTGGGGGCGGTTGTATCTGGGGCCAACGTCCTGACTTTC.

Many counts were recorded for this clonotype. The chain links TRBV29-1 to TRBJ2-7; D call uncertain. This CDR3 has 11 residues. Germline assignment: CDR1 SQVTM and CDR2 ANQGSEA. V was cut by 4 bases and J by 0 bases, with 4 bases left in between. The CDR3: CSVGGSYEQYF. The CDR3, as DNA: TGCAGCGTTGGGGGCTCCTACGAGCAGTACTTC.

This clonotype showed up many times. The rearrangement links TRBV27 to TRBJ1-1; D is uncertain. This CDR3 has 14 amino acids. Germline loops: CDR1 MNHEY, CDR2 SMNVEV (reference sequence). V gave up 8 bases and J gave up 0 bases, with 13 bases separating them. CDR3 nucleotide sequence: TGTGCCAGCCAACGGGAGAGGATGAACACTGAAGCTTTCTTT. It codes for CASQRERMNTEAFF.

The chain recombines TRBV10-3 with TRBJ2-1; 7 bases agree with TRBD1. The J segment lost 9 bases and the V segment lost 10 bases, leaving 6 bases of the junction unmatched. Germline CDR1 reads ENHRY; CDR2 reads SYGVKD. The CDR3 totals 11 residues. CDR3 sequence reads: CATQGDGEQFF. The CDR3 DNA is TGTGCCACGCAGGGGGACGGTGAGCAGTTCTTC.

This clonotype has just a few counts. This chain connects TRBV7-2 to TRBJ1-4; D not resolved. CDR3 length equals 14 residues. The germline CDR1 and CDR2 sequences are SGHTA and FQGNSA. Trimming pared 5 bases from V and 0 bases from J, leaving 7 bases between. CDR3 region: CASSPTATNEKLFF. CDR3 DNA sequence: TGTGCCAGCAGCCCGACGGCAACTAATGAAAAACTGTTTTTT.

The sample holds a few counts of this clonotype. The chain recombines TRBV28 with TRBJ2-1, with TRBD1 identical over 7 bases. V gave up 3 bases and J gave up 1 base; unmatched junction bases: 9. This CDR3 comprises 17 residues. CDR1 and CDR2 from the germline V gene are MDHEN and SYDVKM. The CDR3 here is CASSLAGTVRSYNEQFF. The CDR3 DNA follows: TGTGCCAGCAGTTTGGCCGGGACAGTGAGGTCCTACAATGAGCAGTTCTTC.

This clonotype turned up a few times. The chain has TRBV20-1 and TRBJ1-2; D is possibly TRBD1 (5 bases). V shed 3 bases and J shed 8 bases, with 13 bases lying between them. The germline CDR1 and CDR2 sequences are DFQATT and SNEGSKA (reference sequence). This CDR3 has 12 residues. DNA for the CDR3: TGCAGTGCTAGCAGGGTAGGAGAGGGCTACACCTTC. Translation: CSASRVGEGYTF.

The chain uses TRBV7-2 and TRBJ2-3; D gene uncertain. Germline V CDR1 and CDR2: SGHTA, FQGNSA. The CDR3 length is 14 residues. V shed 1 base and J shed 2 bases, with 7 bases lying between them. The CDR3 coding sequence is TGTGCCAGCAGCTTAGTTACCACCACAGATACGCAGTATTTT. Translation: CASSLVTTTDTQYF.

At least ten counts were recorded for this clonotype. The rearrangement joins TRBV7-2 to TRBJ1-2; no reliable D call. CDR1 SGHTA and CDR2 FQGNSA come from the germline V gene. The V and J ends lost 5 bases and 3 bases respectively, with 13 bases between them. This CDR3 comprises 14 residues. The CDR3 loop is CASSGTYADYGYTF. The CDR3 DNA reads as TGTGCCAGCAGCGGTACATATGCGGACTATGGCTACACCTTC.

This clonotype was counted many times. This CDR3 reads CASSLRPSDRDAFF. For the CDR3, the DNA is TGCGCCAGCAGCCTCCGTCCCTCAGACAGGGACGCTTTCTTT. V and J are TRBV5-1 and TRBJ1-1, with 7 bases that match TRBD1. The germline CDR1 and CDR2 sequences are SGHRS and YFSETQ. The CDR3 has 14 residues. Germline trimming cut 4 bases from V and 11 bases from J; bases unmatched to any gene: 14.

The chain links TRBV5-1 to TRBJ2-1; D remains unclear. V was pared by 6 bases and J by 4 bases, with 14 bases between. The V gene's germline CDR1 is SGHRS and CDR2 YFSETQ. The CDR3 length is 14 residues. CDR3 region: CASTLLSAYNEQFF. CDR3 nucleotide sequence: TGCGCCAGCACCTTACTCAGCGCGTACAATGAGCAGTTCTTC.

The chain combines TRBV7-3 with TRBJ1-2; D is perhaps TRBD1 (5 bases). The ends were cut back, 1 base at V and 7 bases at J, with 22 bases in the middle. Germline assignment: CDR1 SGHTA and CDR2 FQGTGA. This CDR3 region has 17 residues. CDR3 bases: TGTGCCAGCAGCTTAAATGGGCAGGGTGGCGTTTTCGGTGGCTACACCTTC. The encoded protein is CASSLNGQGGVFGGYTF.

This chain connects TRBV23-1 to TRBJ2-7; D remains ambiguous. TRBV23-1 is designated an ORF whose function remains uncertain. CDR3 size: 15 residues. The V end lost 0 bases, the J end lost 2 bases, and 11 bases lay between the germline ends. The DNA of the CDR3 is TGCGCCAGCAGTCAATCGGTGGCCCTACCCTACGAGCAGTACTTC. This gives the protein CASSQSVALPYEQYF.

The rearrangement links TRBV11-2 to TRBJ2-1; D may be TRBD2 (6 bases). The germline V gene encodes CDR1 SGHAT and CDR2 FQNNGV. The V end lost 4 bases, the J end lost 4 bases, and 20 bases lay between the germline ends. The CDR3 is 17 amino acids. The CDR3 bases are TGTGCCAGCAGCTCGCCCCGCGGGACGCCGGAATACAATGAGCAGTTCTTC. Translating gives CASSSPRGTPEYNEQFF.

V is TRBV5-5 and J is TRBJ2-7, with TRBD2 matching over 12 bases. The CDR3 loop spans 16 amino acids. The junction had 10 bases not matched to a gene; V was cut back by 3 bases and J by 6 bases. Germline V lookup: CDR1 SGHKS, CDR2 YYEKEE (reference sequence). CDR3: CASSSAPSGGVLEQYF. The DNA for the CDR3 is TGTGCCAGCAGCTCAGCCCCTAGCGGGGGGGTTCTCGAGCAGTACTTC.

This clonotype was seen more than once but under ten times. The J gene is TRBJ2-2, the V gene TRBV12-3 or TRBV12-4; D is perhaps TRBD2 (5 bases). The V and J ends lost 3 bases and 7 bases respectively, with 6 bases between them. This CDR3 is built from 12 residues. The CDR3 is CASSLGVGELFF. The CDR3 DNA reads as TGTGCCAGCAGTTTGGGAGTCGGGGAGCTGTTTTTT.

The chain links TRBV7-2 to TRBJ2-1; the match to TRBD2 covers 8 bases. The junction had 11 bases not matched to a gene; V was cut back by 7 bases and J by 6 bases. The length of the CDR3 is 15 residues. Germline CDR1 reads SGHTA; CDR2 reads FQGNSA. The CDR3 nucleotides read TGTGCCAGCAATTCCCCCGGGACTAGACGCAATGAGCAGTTCTTC. Translating it yields CASNSPGTRRNEQFF.

This clonotype was seen a handful of times. This chain connects TRBV23-1 to TRBJ2-7; D remains ambiguous. TRBV23-1 has ORF status, its function being uncertain. The V gene lost 1 base and the J gene lost 3 bases, with 7 bases spanning the gap. The CDR3 totals 13 residues. CDR3 in DNA: TGCGCCAGCAGTCAATTCTTGATCTACGAGCAGTACTTC. Protein product: CASSQFLIYEQYF.

This clonotype appeared many times. This sequence joins TRBV20-1 and TRBJ2-3; TRBD2 matches at 8 bases. After removal of 6 bases from V and 0 bases from J, the junction contained 8 bases not matched to a gene. CDR1 is DFQATT and CDR2 is SNEGSKA in the germline V gene (reference sequence). CDR3 length: 15 amino acids. The CDR3 loop reads CSAKGLAASTDTQYF. The CDR3 bases are TGCAGTGCCAAAGGACTAGCCGCTAGCACAGATACGCAGTATTTT.

The chain couples TRBV30 to TRBJ2-5; D uncertain. The CDR3 contains 12 residues. Trimming removed 8 bases at V and 1 base at J, with 11 bases between. Germline values: CDR1 GTSNPN, CDR2 SVGIG (reference sequence). The CDR3 is CAALDGQETQYF. The DNA for the CDR3 is TGTGCCGCGTTGGATGGCCAAGAGACCCAGTACTTC.

This clonotype turned up a few times. The rearrangement uses TRBV7-2 and TRBJ1-2; 7 bases are a match to TRBD1. CDR1 and CDR2 from the germline V gene are SGHTA and FQGNSA. The CDR3 runs 16 residues. J was trimmed by 0 bases and V by 7 bases; bases with no gene match: 11. This CDR3 is CASMLGQVTANYGYTF. CDR3 sequence (DNA): TGTGCCAGCATGTTAGGACAGGTGACAGCTAACTATGGCTACACCTTC.

This rearrangement joins TRBV30 to TRBJ2-5; D may be TRBD2 (7 bases). Trimming cost V 1 base and J 5 bases, with 11 bases left between them. CDR3 length: 13 residues. The germline CDR1 and CDR2 sequences are GTSNPN and SVGIG (reference sequence). In nucleotides, the CDR3 is TGTGCCTGGAGTGGCAGGGGAGGGGAGACCCAGTACTTC. This encodes CAWSGRGGETQYF.

This clonotype has ten or more counts. The V gene is TRBV20-1, the J gene TRBJ2-7, with D possibly TRBD1 on 5 matching bases. Trimming removed 6 bases from V and 0 bases from J, with 15 bases in between. CDR3 length: 14 residues. Germline V gene data show CDR1 as DFQATT and CDR2 as SNEGSKA (reference sequence). CDR3 residues: CSAPSPGFSYEQYF. The CDR3 DNA reads TGCAGTGCCCCTTCACCAGGGTTCTCCTACGAGCAGTACTTC.

Many counts were recorded for this clonotype. CDR3 nucleotides: TGTGCCATCAGTGAGTCGAAGGTTGCTAGCGCCGGCACCCAAGAGACCCAGTACTTC. Protein sequence: CAISESKVASAGTQETQYF. The chain recombines TRBV10-3 with TRBJ2-5, with D possibly TRBD2 on 6 matching bases. V lost 0 bases and J lost 1, with 21 bases in between. From germline, CDR1 is ENHRY and CDR2 SYGVKD. The CDR3 is made up of 19 amino acids.

This chain links TRBV12-3 or TRBV12-4 with TRBJ2-2; no definite D call. Trimming took 6 bases from V and 0 from J, leaving 11 bases between them. This CDR3 comprises 15 residues. The CDR3 coding sequence is TGTGCCAGCAGCCGTGGACGGACGAACACCGGGGAGCTGTTTTTT. Its protein is CASSRGRTNTGELFF.